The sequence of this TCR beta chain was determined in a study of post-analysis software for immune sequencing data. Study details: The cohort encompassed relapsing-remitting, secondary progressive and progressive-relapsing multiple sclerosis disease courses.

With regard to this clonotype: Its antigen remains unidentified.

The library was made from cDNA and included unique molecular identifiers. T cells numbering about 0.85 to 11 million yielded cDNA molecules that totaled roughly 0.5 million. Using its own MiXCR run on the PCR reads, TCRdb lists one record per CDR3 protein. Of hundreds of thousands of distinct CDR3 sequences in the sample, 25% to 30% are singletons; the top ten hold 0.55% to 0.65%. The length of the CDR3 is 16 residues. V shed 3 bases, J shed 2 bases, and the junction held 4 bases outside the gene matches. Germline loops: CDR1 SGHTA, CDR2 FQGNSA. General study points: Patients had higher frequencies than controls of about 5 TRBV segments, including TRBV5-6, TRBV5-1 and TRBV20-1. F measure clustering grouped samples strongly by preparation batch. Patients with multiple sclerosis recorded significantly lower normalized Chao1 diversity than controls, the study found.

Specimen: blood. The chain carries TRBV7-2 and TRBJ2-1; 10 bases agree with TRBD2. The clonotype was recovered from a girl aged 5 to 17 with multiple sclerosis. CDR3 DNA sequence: TGTGCCAGCAGCTTTCGTCTAGCGGGGGCCTACAATGAGCAGTTCTTC. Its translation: CASSFRLAGAYNEQFF. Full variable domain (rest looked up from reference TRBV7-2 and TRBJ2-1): GAGVSQSPSNKVTEKGKDVELRCDPISGHTALYWYRQSLGQGLEFLIYFQGNSAPDKSGLPSDRFSAERTGGSVSTLTIQRTQQEDSAVYLCASSFRLAGAYNEQFFGPGTRLTVL.